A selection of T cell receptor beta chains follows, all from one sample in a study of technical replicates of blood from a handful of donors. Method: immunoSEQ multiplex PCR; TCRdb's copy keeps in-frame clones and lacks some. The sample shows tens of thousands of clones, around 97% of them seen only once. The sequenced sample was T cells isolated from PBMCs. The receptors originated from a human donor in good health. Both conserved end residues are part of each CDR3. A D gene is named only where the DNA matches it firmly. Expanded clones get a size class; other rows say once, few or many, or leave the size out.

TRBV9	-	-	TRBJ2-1	TGTGCCAGCACCAGGTCTTCGTACGATGAGCAGTTCTTC	CASTRSSYDEQFF
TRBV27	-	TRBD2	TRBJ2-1	TGTGCCAGCAGCAACCCGGGACTAGTGAGGAATGAGCAGTTCTTC	CASSNPGLVRNEQFF
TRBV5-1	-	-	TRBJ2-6	TGCGCCAGCAGGTGGGGCAGCTCTGGGGCCAACGTCCTGACTTTC	CASRWGSSGANVLTF
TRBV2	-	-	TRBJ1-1	TGTGCCAGCAGGCTCGGCAGGGGGAACACTGAAGCTTTCTTT	CASRLGRGNTEAFF
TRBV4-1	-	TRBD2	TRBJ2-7	TGCGCCAGCAGCCAAGATCTAGCGGGAGGGCCGGTCGAGCAGTACTTC	CASSQDLAGGPVEQYF
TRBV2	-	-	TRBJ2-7	TGTGCCAGCACTACCGAATTACGCTCCTACGAGCAGTACTTC	CASTTELRSYEQYF
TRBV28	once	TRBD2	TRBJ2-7	TGTGCCAGCAGTTCGCTAGCGGGAGACCTCTACGAGCAGTACTTC	CASSSLAGDLYEQYF
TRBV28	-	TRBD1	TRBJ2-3	TGTGCCAGCAGTTTATCCAGGACAGGACGAACTAGCACAGATACGCAGTATTTT	CASSLSRTGRTSTDTQYF
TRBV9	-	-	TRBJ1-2	TGTGCCAGCAGCGTAGTTTCAATGAGTCCCGGGTACGGCTACACCTTC	CASSVVSMSPGYGYTF
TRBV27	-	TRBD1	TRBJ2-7	TGTGCCAGCAGTTTCCCGCTACAGGGGAGATTCCCCTACGAGCAGTACTTC	CASSFPLQGRFPYEQYF
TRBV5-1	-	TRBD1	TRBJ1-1	TGCGCCAGCAGCCTGTTACAGGGGGCGGCTGAAGCTTTCTTT	CASSLLQGAAEAFF
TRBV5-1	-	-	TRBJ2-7	TGCGCCAGCAGCCCGACCGGGACATCCTACGAGCAGTACTTC	CASSPTGTSYEQYF
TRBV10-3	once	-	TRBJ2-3	TGTGCCATCAGTGAGTCGGCGGATAGAGCAGATACGCAGTATTTT	CAISESADRADTQYF
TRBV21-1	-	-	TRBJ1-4	TGTGCCAGCAGCTTGGGTGGACAGGATAATGAAAAACTGTTTTTT	CASSLGGQDNEKLFF
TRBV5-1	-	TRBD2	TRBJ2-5	TGCGCCAGCGGCGAACCGGGACTAGCGGGATGGGGACAAGAGACCCAGTACTTC	CASGEPGLAGWGQETQYF
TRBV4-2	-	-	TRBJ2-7	TGTGCCAGCAGCCACGACAGGAGCTACGAGCAGTACTTC	CASSHDRSYEQYF
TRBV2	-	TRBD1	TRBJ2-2	TGTGCGAGCAAAGGAGGATGGACAGGGAACACCGGGGAGCTGTTTTTT	CASKGGWTGNTGELFF
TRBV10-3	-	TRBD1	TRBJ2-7	TGTGCCATCAGGGGGGAACAGGGGCATTACGAGCAGTACTTC	CAIRGEQGHYEQYF
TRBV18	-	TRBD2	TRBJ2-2	TGTGCCAGCTCACCTATCGACAGCGGGGGAACTAGCGGGAAGTCCGGGGAGCTGTTTTTT	CASSPIDSGGTSGKSGELFF
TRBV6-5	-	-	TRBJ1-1	TGTGCCAGCAGTTACTCGGAGGGATCCATGAACACTGAAGCTTTCTTT	CASSYSEGSMNTEAFF
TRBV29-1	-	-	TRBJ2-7	TGCAGCGTTGAAGACCAATCCTACGAGCAGTACTTC	CSVEDQSYEQYF
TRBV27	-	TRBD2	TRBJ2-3	TGTGCCAGCTCCCCCCCCTGGGTAGCGGGAGGAGATACGCAGTATTTT	CASSPPWVAGGDTQYF
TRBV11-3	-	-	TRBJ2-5	TGTGCCAGCAGCTCCCCTCCCCCGGGGGTGGTAGAGACCCAGTACTTC	CASSSPPPGVVETQYF
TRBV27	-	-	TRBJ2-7	TGTGCCAGCAGGGAAGAATTTAGGGGAATCTACGAGCAGTACTTC	CASREEFRGIYEQYF
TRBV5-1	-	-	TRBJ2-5	TGCGCCAGCAGCAGGGGGTTACAAGAGACCCAGTACTTC	CASSRGLQETQYF
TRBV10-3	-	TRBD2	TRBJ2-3	TGTGCCATCAGTAATAGCGGGGAAACAGATACGCAGTATTTT	CAISNSGETDTQYF
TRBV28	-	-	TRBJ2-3	TGTGCCAGCAGGGACAGTAGCACAGATACGCAGTATTTT	CASRDSSTDTQYF
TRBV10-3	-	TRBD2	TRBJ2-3	TGTGCCATCAGCCCAAGCGGGGGGCAGAGCACAGATACGCAGTATTTT	CAISPSGGQSTDTQYF
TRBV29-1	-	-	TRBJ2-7	TGCAGCGTTGTCCCGGGAGACGCCTACGAGCAGTACTTC	CSVVPGDAYEQYF
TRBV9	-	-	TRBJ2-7	TGTGCCAGCAGCGTAGGAGGGGGGGCCACGTACGAGCAGTACTTC	CASSVGGGATYEQYF
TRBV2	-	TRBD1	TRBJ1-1	TGTGCCAGCAAGAGGACAGGGAACACTGAAGCTTTCTTT	CASKRTGNTEAFF
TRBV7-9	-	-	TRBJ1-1	TGTGCCAGCAGCGGAAGACAGAACACTGAAGCTTTCTTT	CASSGRQNTEAFF
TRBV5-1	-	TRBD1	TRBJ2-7	TGCGCCAGCAGCTTGGCCGACAGGGCCCGAACCGGGTACTTC	CASSLADRARTGYF
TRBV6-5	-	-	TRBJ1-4	TGTGCCAGCAGTTACAGGGGTAGGGAAAAACTGTTTTTT	CASSYRGREKLFF
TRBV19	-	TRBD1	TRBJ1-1	TGTGCCAGTAGCAGAAGACAGGGGCTGAACACTGAAGCTTTCTTT	CASSRRQGLNTEAFF
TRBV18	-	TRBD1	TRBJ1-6	TGTGCCAGCTCAACTCAAAACAGGGGCCATAATTCACCCCTCCACTTT	CASSTQNRGHNSPLHF
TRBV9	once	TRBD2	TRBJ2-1	TGTGCCAGCAGCGTAGGCGGGGGGGCCTACAATGAGCAGTTCTTC	CASSVGGGAYNEQFF
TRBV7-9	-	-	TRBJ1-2	TGTGCCACCCTTGACACGAACTATGGCTACACCTTC	CATLDTNYGYTF
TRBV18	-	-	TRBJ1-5	TGTGCCAGCTCACCACGGTCGGGGAACCCGAGCAATCAGCCCCAGCATTTT	CASSPRSGNPSNQPQHF
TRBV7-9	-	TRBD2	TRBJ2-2	TGTGCCAGCAGCTCCGACCCGGGTGGGAGGGCCCCCGGGGAGCTGTTTTTT	CASSSDPGGRAPGELFF
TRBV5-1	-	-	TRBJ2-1	TGCGCCAGCAGCCAAGCGGACCCATACGATGAGCAGTTCTTC	CASSQADPYDEQFF
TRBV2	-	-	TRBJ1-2	TGTGCCAGCAGTGAAGTATTGAGGGTTCTGGGTGGCTACACCTTC	CASSEVLRVLGGYTF
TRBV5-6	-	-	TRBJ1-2	TGTGCCAGCAGCCACACCAAGACACATGGCGATAACTATGGCTACACCTTC	CASSHTKTHGDNYGYTF
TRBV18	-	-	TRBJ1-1	TGTGCCAGCTCACCGCAACAGGGATTCAGCACTGAAGCTTTCTTT	CASSPQQGFSTEAFF
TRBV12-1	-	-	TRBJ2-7	TGTGCCAGCAGCTGGGGACAGTTTCTCTACGAGCAGTACTTC	CASSWGQFLYEQYF
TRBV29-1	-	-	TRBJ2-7	TGCAGCGTTCGTTTAGCGGATACTAACGAGCAGTACTTC	CSVRLADTNEQYF
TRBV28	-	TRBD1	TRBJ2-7	TGTGCCAGCAGGCCTCTCGGGACAGGCTACGAGCAGTACTTC	CASRPLGTGYEQYF
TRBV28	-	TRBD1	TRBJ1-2	TGTGCCAGCAGTTTATCCGTTACAGGGGGCTATGGCTACACCTTC	CASSLSVTGGYGYTF
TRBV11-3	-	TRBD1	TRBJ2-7	TGTGCCAGCTCGCAATGGGACAGGGTAGTCTACGAGCAGTACTTC	CASSQWDRVVYEQYF
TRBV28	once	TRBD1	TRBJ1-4	TGTGCCAGCAGTTTGGGCGGACAGGGTTCGACTAATGAAAAACTGTTTTTT	CASSLGGQGSTNEKLFF
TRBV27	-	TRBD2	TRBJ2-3	TGTGCCAGCAGTTTGACTAGCGGGAGGTATGGTATCTACACAGATACGCAGTATTTT	CASSLTSGRYGIYTDTQYF
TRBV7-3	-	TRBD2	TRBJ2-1	TGTGCCAGCAGCTTTAGCGGGGGGGCCTACAATGAGCAGTTCTTC	CASSFSGGAYNEQFF
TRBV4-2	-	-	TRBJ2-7	TGTGCCAGCAGCCAAGGAACTAGCATGGGACCCGAGCAGTACTTC	CASSQGTSMGPEQYF
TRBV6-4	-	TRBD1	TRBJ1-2	TGTGCCAGCAGTGAAAAACCGGGACAGCGGACGGGGCACTATGGCTACACCTTC	CASSEKPGQRTGHYGYTF
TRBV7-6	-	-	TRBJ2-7	TGTGCCAGCAGCCCGATGACAGGCGACTCCTACGAGCAGTACTTC	CASSPMTGDSYEQYF
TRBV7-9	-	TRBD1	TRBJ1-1	TGTGCCAGCAGCTCCGACAGGGGGCGCGGGAACACTGAAGCTTTCTTT	CASSSDRGRGNTEAFF
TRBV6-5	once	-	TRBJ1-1	TGTGCCAGCAGTTTCAAGCGTGGACTCCTGAGCACTGAAGCTTTCTTT	CASSFKRGLLSTEAFF
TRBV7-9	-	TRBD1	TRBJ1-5	TGTGCCAGCTCGAAAGGACAGGGCGGGAATCAGCCCCAGCATTTT	CASSKGQGGNQPQHF
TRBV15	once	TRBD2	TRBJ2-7	TGTGCCACCAGCAGAGATAGCGGGAGTTTCTCCTACGAGCAGTACTTC	CATSRDSGSFSYEQYF